These T cell receptor beta chains were read from a single sample in a study of neoadjuvant nivolumab and ipilimumab in lung cancer. Sequencing was performed with immunoSEQ multiplex PCR; in TCRdb, only in-frame clones are kept and a portion is missing. The sample carries 40,000 or so clones, 75% to 90% recorded once. The sample here was peripheral blood, taken before neoadjuvant nivolumab, alone or with ipilimumab. These receptors originate from an adult with non-small cell lung cancer. The CDR3 runs from the conserved cysteine through the conserved F or W. Each record gives: J gene, CDR3 length, clone size, V gene, D gene, CDR3 protein, CDR3 DNA. A D gene is named only where the DNA matches it firmly. Size tells how often a clone was seen (once, few, many) or the class of an expanded clone, and some rows leave it out.

TRBJ2-2,15,once,TRBV10-3,TRBD2,CAISELAANTGELFF,TGTGCCATCAGTGAGCTAGCGGCGAACACCGGGGAGCTGTTTTTT
TRBJ2-1,14,-,TRBV28,-,CASSPALTHIGQFF,TGTGCCAGCAGCCCCGCCCTCACACACATAGGGCAGTTCTTC
TRBJ2-1,13,-,TRBV6-5,-,CASRRLSYNEQFF,TGTGCCAGCAGGAGATTAAGCTACAATGAGCAGTTCTTC
TRBJ2-7,16,-,TRBV27,-,CASSKTSSGSIREQYF,TGTGCCAGCAGTAAAACGAGCTCGGGCTCCATTCGAGAGCAGTACTTC
TRBJ2-1,15,-,TRBV27,TRBD2,CASTSGSRGYNEQFF,TGTGCCAGCACATCGGGGTCGCGGGGGTACAATGAGCAGTTCTTC
TRBJ2-7,14,once,TRBV7-3,-,CASSLPGERGEQYF,TGTGCCAGCAGCTTACCGGGAGAAAGGGGCGAGCAGTACTTC
TRBJ2-1,15,-,TRBV7-9,-,CASSLRGLNLNEQFF,TGTGCCAGCAGCTTAAGAGGACTCAATCTCAATGAGCAGTTCTTC
TRBJ1-5,15,-,TRBV4-1,TRBD1,CASSQYTGEREPQHF,TGCGCCAGCAGCCAGTATACAGGGGAGAGGGAGCCCCAGCATTTT
TRBJ1-2,15,-,TRBV5-5,TRBD1,CASSLGRTGSYGYTF,TGTGCCAGCAGCTTGGGGAGGACAGGTTCCTATGGCTACACCTTC
TRBJ2-1,16,-,TRBV5-1,TRBD1,CASSLGGTGHRGEQFF,TGCGCCAGCAGCTTGGGGGGGACAGGGCATAGGGGTGAGCAGTTCTTC
TRBJ2-4,17,-,TRBV7-2,TRBD2,CASSLGGLAGAKNIQYF,TGTGCCAGCAGCTTAGGGGGACTAGCGGGAGCCAAAAACATTCAGTACTTC
TRBJ2-5,11,once,TRBV30,-,CAWSRGETQYF,TGTGCCTGGAGTAGGGGAGAGACCCAGTACTTC
TRBJ2-7,18,-,TRBV19,-,CASSAGTAGLAYGYEQYF,TGTGCCAGTAGTGCTGGTACGGCAGGGTTGGCCTACGGCTACGAGCAGTACTTC
TRBJ1-1,15,-,TRBV2,TRBD1,CASSLEGARNTEAFF,TGTGCCAGCAGTTTGGAGGGGGCTAGGAACACTGAAGCTTTCTTT
TRBJ2-7,13,-,TRBV5-1,-,CASSGTRQYEQYF,TGCGCCAGCAGCGGGACGAGACAGTACGAGCAGTACTTC
TRBJ2-1,16,-,TRBV4-1,TRBD2,CASSQLSGINYNEQFF,TGCGCCAGCAGCCAACTTAGCGGGATTAACTACAATGAGCAGTTCTTC
TRBJ1-5,14,-,TRBV19,-,CASTPGQGNQPQHF,TGTGCCAGTACCCCTGGGCAGGGCAATCAGCCCCAGCATTTT
TRBJ2-3,14,-,TRBV9,-,CASSRDRPTDTQYF,TGTGCCAGCAGCCGCGACAGACCCACAGATACGCAGTATTTT
TRBJ2-5,18,-,TRBV15,TRBD2,CATSPGTSGRAVQETQYF,TGTGCCACCAGCCCCGGGACTAGCGGGAGGGCGGTCCAAGAGACCCAGTACTTC
TRBJ1-1,13,-,TRBV6-5,TRBD1,CASINRGNTEAFF,TGTGCCAGCATAAACAGGGGAAACACTGAAGCTTTCTTT
TRBJ2-7,14,-,TRBV5-1,TRBD1,CASSLATGGYEQYF,TGCGCCAGCAGCTTGGCGACAGGGGGCTACGAGCAGTACTTC
TRBJ1-4,15,-,TRBV30,-,CAWRPQGSNNEKLFF,TGTGCCTGGAGGCCTCAGGGCTCGAATAATGAAAAACTGTTTTTT
TRBJ2-7,13,-,TRBV7-2,TRBD1,CASRDRGPYEQYF,TGTGCCAGCAGGGACAGGGGACCATACGAGCAGTACTTC
TRBJ2-3,16,-,TRBV7-2,-,CASSIRLDPSTDTQYF,TGTGCCAGCAGCATAAGACTAGACCCTAGCACAGATACGCAGTATTTT
TRBJ2-7,15,-,TRBV7-3,TRBD2,CASSPGLAGFYEQYF,TGTGCCAGCAGCCCGGGACTAGCGGGATTTTACGAGCAGTACTTC
TRBJ2-7,15,-,TRBV5-5,-,CASSLVQGSAYEQYF,TGTGCCAGCAGCTTGGTTCAAGGAAGTGCCTACGAGCAGTACTTC
TRBJ2-3,14,-,TRBV7-8,-,CASSFGGGPDTQYF,TGTGCCAGCAGCTTTGGGGGGGGGCCAGATACGCAGTATTTT
TRBJ2-5,15,-,TRBV5-1,-,CASSTTGRSEETQYF,TGCGCCAGCAGCACGACAGGGAGGAGTGAAGAGACCCAGTACTTC
TRBJ1-1,13,-,TRBV2,-,CASYAGTNTEAFF,TGTGCCAGCTATGCCGGGACAAACACTGAAGCTTTCTTT
TRBJ2-7,14,-,TRBV27,-,CASSLSLVGYEQYF,TGTGCCAGCAGTTTATCACTAGTCGGCTACGAGCAGTACTTC
TRBJ1-5,15,-,TRBV5-4,-,CASSLGQGSNQPQHF,TGTGCCAGCAGCTTGGGTCAAGGTAGCAATCAGCCCCAGCATTTT
TRBJ2-5,16,-,TRBV4-1,TRBD1,CASSPRGQASQETQYF,TGCGCCAGCAGCCCGCGCGGACAGGCAAGCCAAGAGACCCAGTACTTC
TRBJ1-1,13,-,TRBV11-2,TRBD1,CASNNRGSTEAFF,TGTGCCAGCAACAACAGGGGGAGCACTGAAGCTTTCTTT
TRBJ2-1,16,-,TRBV11-1,TRBD2,CASSLGKLAGYNEQFF,TGTGCCAGCAGCTTAGGGAAACTAGCGGGATACAATGAGCAGTTCTTC
TRBJ2-3,11,-,TRBV30,-,CAWSPSPAQYF,TGTGCCTGGAGTCCGTCTCCCGCGCAGTATTTT
TRBJ2-2,14,once,TRBV5-1,-,CASSLVPDTGELFF,TGCGCCAGCAGCTTGGTACCGGACACCGGGGAGCTGTTTTTT
TRBJ2-2,15,-,TRBV29-1,TRBD2,CSVEVGTTKTGELFF,TGCAGCGTTGAAGTCGGGACTACCAAGACCGGGGAGCTGTTTTTT
TRBJ2-1,14,-,TRBV29-1,TRBD2,CSGLTSGRTNEQFF,TGCAGCGGCCTGACTAGCGGGCGGACCAATGAGCAGTTCTTC
TRBJ2-5,15,-,TRBV5-4,TRBD2,CASSLSGGRGQTQYF,TGTGCCAGCAGCTTGTCGGGAGGGCGAGGACAGACCCAGTACTTC
TRBJ1-4,16,-,TRBV11-1,TRBD1,CASSLLSGTGNEKLFF,TGTGCCAGCAGCTTGTTATCCGGGACAGGGAATGAAAAACTGTTTTTT
TRBJ1-4,15,-,TRBV4-2,-,CASSQVGGEGEKLFF,TGTGCCAGCAGCCAGGTCGGGGGGGAGGGTGAAAAACTGTTTTTT